The rows below give T cell receptor beta chains drawn from one sample of a study of shared clonotypes between healthy human individuals. TCRdb's copy holds only in-frame clones and misses some; the assay was immunoSEQ multiplex PCR. The sample gives about 2.1 million clones, around 95% of which show up once; 1.5% to 2% is in the top ten. Material for sequencing was naive CD8+ T cells from PBMCs. All receptors come from a man aged 18 to 30 in good health. Some clones in this sample may be carry-over from other donors' samples. CDR3s include the opening cysteine and the closing phenylalanine or tryptophan. Fields, in order: V gene, CDR3 protein.

v_call: TRBV7-3
cdr3_aa: CASKSQTVYGYTF

v_call: TRBV5-1
cdr3_aa: CASMPRGDSSYNEQFF

v_call: TRBV28
cdr3_aa: CASRRIKAEQYF

v_call: TRBV7-3
cdr3_aa: CASSFLTGGPQYF

v_call: TRBV28
cdr3_aa: CASSLGTGGGGGELFF

v_call: TRBV5-1
cdr3_aa: CASIGTAQETQYF

v_call: TRBV9
cdr3_aa: CASSSSGGSGNTIYF

v_call: TRBV27
cdr3_aa: CASSLFQGATEAFF

v_call: TRBV2
cdr3_aa: CASNGGGIDEQYF

v_call: TRBV19
cdr3_aa: CASTRTGTSTDTQYF

v_call: TRBV11-2
cdr3_aa: CASSFGGQGQGGF

v_call: TRBV18
cdr3_aa: CASSLAGSYNEQFF

v_call: TRBV29-1
cdr3_aa: CSAMTGTGGSSYNEQFF

v_call: TRBV29-1
cdr3_aa: CSVAGGLAFDEQFF

v_call: TRBV7-6
cdr3_aa: CASTPGVNTEAFF

v_call: TRBV30
cdr3_aa: CAWSEGRTQYF

v_call: TRBV4-2
cdr3_aa: CASSQVDRSTDTQYF

v_call: TRBV28
cdr3_aa: CASTPLRDRVVGELFF

v_call: TRBV6-6
cdr3_aa: CASSYELRYGYTF

v_call: TRBV30
cdr3_aa: CAWSTTGQGNSPLHF

v_call: TRBV13
cdr3_aa: CASSLEQAPETQYF

v_call: TRBV5-4
cdr3_aa: CASRTTGANTGELFF

v_call: TRBV2
cdr3_aa: CASSEALFIGQYSNQPQHF

v_call: TRBV7-2
cdr3_aa: CASSSRLAGGEGAEQYF